The source of this TCR beta chain is a study of Ad26.COV2.S vaccination and SARS-CoV-2 variants. Whole-study findings and limits: While placebo recipients had lower spike-specific TCR breadth, vaccine recipients had more. Across vaccine and placebo recipients, the breadth of non-spike TCRs was similar.

Specified treatment: 19 received Ad26.COV2.S at low or high dose, single or two shots; about 5 received placebo; per-sample allocation not given. Material that was analyzed had been drawn on day 63 after the first vaccine or placebo injection. A word on this clone: Its antigen is still unknown.

TCRdb's copy holds only in-frame clones and misses some; the assay was immunoSEQ multiplex PCR. The sample includes approximately 420,000 clones, about nine tenths of them seen just once. The source is a person aged 18-60 years who received the Ad26.COV2.S COVID-19 vaccine or a placebo. Here the sequenced sample was peripheral blood, taken in a trial of Ad26.COV2.S vaccine versus placebo.

In DNA, the CDR3 is TGTGCCAGCAGTGTGGACAGAAAAACTGAAGCTTTCTTT. Its translation is CASSVDRKTEAFF. This chain links TRBV27 with TRBJ1-1; perhaps TRBD1 as D (6 bases). CDR1 is MNHEY and CDR2 is SMNVEV in the germline V gene (reference sequence). The CDR3 extends over 13 amino acids. The V gene lost 5 bases and the J gene lost 5 bases, with 12 bases spanning the gap.